Below, 27 T cell receptor beta chains from the same sample are listed, as sequenced in a study of metastatic and nonmetastatic thyroid tumors. Patients underwent thyroid surgery, and none had received any treatment before it. TCRdb ran MiXCR on the PCR reads. The sample gives 6,600 or so clones, 30% to 35% of which show up once; about 44% is in the top ten. Sequencing was done on a sample of tumor tissue. These receptor sequences come from a female donor with papillary thyroid cancer or a benign thyroid nodule (not recorded which). Some clones in this sample may be carry-over from other donors' samples.

The chain joins TRBV5-5 to TRBJ2-2, with D perhaps matching TRBD1 (6 bases). CDR1 SGHKS and CDR2 YYEKEE come from the germline V gene (reference sequence). The V end lost 9 bases, the J end lost 5 bases, and 17 bases lay between the germline ends. This CDR3 has 14 residues. CDR3 protein: CATNIGTSTGELFF. CDR3 bases: TGTGCCACCAATATTGGGACATCAACCGGGGAGCTGTTTTTT. The entire variable domain, with the rest obtained from reference TRBV5-5 and TRBJ2-2, is as follows: DAGVTQSPTHLIKTRGQQVTLRCSPISGHKSVSWYQQVLGQGPQFIFQYYEKEERGRGNFPDRFSARQFPNYSSELNVNALLLGDSALYLCATNIGTSTGELFFGEGSRLTVL.

The gene calls are TRBV30 and TRBJ2-7, with TRBD2 matching over 9 bases. Trimming took 5 bases from V and 0 from J; bases not matched to a gene: 2. The CDR3 has 13 residues. Germline CDR1 GTSNPN, CDR2 SVGIG (reference sequence). CDR3 sequence reads: CAWDSGSSYEQYF. Here the CDR3 DNA reads TGTGCCTGGGATAGCGGGAGCTCCTACGAGCAGTACTTC. The variable domain in full, completed from reference TRBV30 and TRBJ2-7, reads SQTIHQWPATLVQPVGSPLSLECTVEGTSNPNLYWYRQAAGRGLQLLFYSVGIGQISSEVPQNLSASRPQDRQFILSSKKLLLSDSGFYLCAWDSGSSYEQYFGPGTRLTVT.

V is TRBV6-2 or TRBV6-3 and J is TRBJ1-5; D unclear. The CDR3 extends over 15 amino acids. The V end lost 4 bases, the J end lost 0 bases, and 10 bases lay between the germline ends. Per germline, CDR1 MNHEY and CDR2 SVGEGT. CDR3 sequence (DNA): TGTGCCAGCAGTTCAGTTCCCCATAGCAATCAGCCCCAGCATTTT. Translation: CASSSVPHSNQPQHF.

By sample share, this clone is medium-sized. This chain uses TRBV5-5 with TRBJ2-1; D gene ambiguous. This CDR3 has 17 amino acids. Trimming cost V 0 bases and J 2 bases, with 15 bases left between them. CDR1 and CDR2 from the germline V gene are SGHKS and YYEKEE (reference sequence). The CDR3 region is CASSLAPRVGTYNEQFF. The CDR3 DNA follows: TGTGCCAGCAGCTTGGCCCCACGGGTGGGGACCTACAATGAGCAGTTCTTC.

The J gene is TRBJ2-1, the V gene TRBV20-1, with 14 bases identical to TRBD2. This CDR3 region has 17 residues. Trimming took 3 bases from V and 9 from J; bases not matched to a gene: 13. Germline-derived CDR1 and CDR2 are DFQATT and SNEGSKA (reference sequence). The chain's CDR3 is CSASGPPGLAGVSEQFF. In DNA form, the CDR3 reads TGCAGTGCTAGCGGTCCTCCGGGACTAGCGGGAGTCAGTGAGCAGTTCTTC.

This clone was detected ten times or more. This chain links TRBV2 with TRBJ2-1; TRBD2 aligns across 15 bases. The V and J ends lost 6 bases and 7 bases, in that order; junction bases with no gene match: 4. The CDR3 runs to 15 residues. Germline CDR1 reads SNHLY; CDR2 reads FYNNEI. The CDR3 DNA reads as TGTGCCAGCAGCGGACTAGCGGGAGGGGGAAATGAGCAGTTCTTC. Translation gives CASSGLAGGGNEQFF.

This clone was detected a few times. The rearrangement uses TRBV28 and TRBJ2-3, with D possibly matching TRBD2 (6 bases). V was clipped by 3 bases and J by 7 bases, with 17 bases between them. The CDR3 spans 15 residues. Per germline, CDR1 MDHEN and CDR2 SYDVKM. Here the CDR3 reads CASSFSGSVTNTQYF. Here the CDR3 DNA reads TGTGCCAGCAGTTTTAGCGGCAGTGTCACCAATACGCAGTATTTT.

The chain combines TRBV20-1 with TRBJ2-1; D unclear. From germline, CDR1 is DFQATT and CDR2 SNEGSKA (reference sequence). V was trimmed by 5 bases and J by 0 bases, leaving 11 bases between them. There are 14 residues in the CDR3. CDR3 residues: CSAGPSSSYNEQFF. CDR3 coding DNA: TGCAGTGCTGGCCCGTCCAGCTCCTACAATGAGCAGTTCTTC.

V usage is TRBV11-2 and J usage is TRBJ2-1; D is unclear. In germline, CDR1 is SGHAT, CDR2 FQNNGV. This CDR3 is 11 amino acids long. V was cut by 3 bases and J by 7 bases, with 4 bases left in between. The CDR3 spells CASSLNNEQFF. Here the CDR3 DNA reads TGTGCCAGCAGCTTGAATAATGAGCAGTTCTTC.

This clone showed up just a few times. The J gene is TRBJ2-7, the V gene TRBV6-4, with D perhaps TRBD2 (6 bases). V was shortened by 5 bases and J by 0 bases, with 11 bases between the two germline ends. Germline V gene data show CDR1 as MRHNA and CDR2 as SNTAGT. The CDR3 loop spans 14 amino acids. This chain's CDR3 is CASSRDLSSYEQYF. CDR3 DNA sequence: TGTGCCAGCAGTCGGGACTTAAGCTCCTACGAGCAGTACTTC.

The gene calls are TRBV11-1 and TRBJ2-7; 9 bases fit TRBD1. Germline V gene data show CDR1 as SGHAT and CDR2 as FQDESV (reference sequence). The CDR3 has 14 amino acids. Germline trimming cut 3 bases from V and 7 bases from J; bases unmatched to any gene: 7. CDR3 in DNA: TGTGCCAGCAGCTTCGGGACAGGGTTACAAGAGCAGTACTTC. Protein: CASSFGTGLQEQYF.

This clone is termed large. The chain couples TRBV28 to TRBJ2-7; TRBD1 is a possible D gene (5 bases). Trimming shortened V by 2 bases and J by 9 bases, and 20 bases separated the two germline ends. The CDR3 contains 15 residues. Germline lookup yields CDR1 MDHEN and CDR2 SYDVKM. DNA for the CDR3: TGTGCCAGCAGTTTAAGGCCCCAGGGCCGCGTTCCGCAGTACTTC. It yields the protein CASSLRPQGRVPQYF.

This clone is medium-sized within its sample. The V call is TRBV2, the J call TRBJ2-2; D remains ambiguous. Germline V CDR1 and CDR2: SNHLY, FYNNEI. V was pared by 6 bases and J by 7 bases, with 12 bases between. This CDR3 has 13 amino acids. The DNA of the CDR3 is TGTGCCAGCAGAGGAAGCTCGGACGGGGAGCTGTTTTTT. Its protein is CASRGSSDGELFF.

The chain carries TRBV19 and TRBJ2-7; unclear D gene. CDR1 is LNHDA, CDR2 SQIVND, per germline (reference sequence). V dropped 0 bases and J dropped 3 bases, with 6 bases sitting between them. The CDR3 runs 13 residues. CDR3 in DNA: TGTGCCAGTAGTATAGATCTGGGCTACGAGCAGTACTTC. Protein: CASSIDLGYEQYF.

This clone was recorded at least ten times. This chain connects TRBV5-1 to TRBJ2-7; D remains unclear. The CDR3 length is 14 residues. V was shortened by 4 bases and J by 2 bases, with 13 bases between the two germline ends. Germline V gene lookup returns CDR1 SGHRS and CDR2 YFSETQ. Here the CDR3 DNA reads TGCGCCAGCAGCACGACGACGGTGCCCTACGAGCAGTACTTC. Encoded protein: CASSTTTVPYEQYF.

In its sample, this clone is medium-sized. The chain links TRBV20-1 to TRBJ2-2; D uncertain. Trimming removed 6 bases from V and 1 base from J, with 12 bases in between. Germline V gene data show CDR1 as DFQATT and CDR2 as SNEGSKA (reference sequence). The CDR3 has 14 amino acids. CDR3: CSAPYARNTGELFF. Here the CDR3 DNA reads TGCAGTGCCCCCTACGCGCGGAACACCGGGGAGCTGTTTTTT.

The chain employs TRBV6-1 and TRBJ2-3; possibly TRBD2 for D (5 bases). In germline, CDR1 is MNHNS, CDR2 SASEGT. Trimming shortened V by 8 bases and J by 1 base, and 19 bases separated the two germline ends. The CDR3 runs 16 residues. The chain's CDR3 is CASRPSERFGTDTQYF. In DNA form, the CDR3 reads TGTGCCAGCCGCCCGTCAGAGCGGTTTGGCACAGATACGCAGTATTTT.

The genes are TRBV6-1 and TRBJ1-1; D gene unclear. Per germline, CDR1 MNHNS and CDR2 SASEGT. The CDR3 runs to 16 residues. V was trimmed by 0 bases and J by 0 bases, leaving 11 bases between them. CDR3: CASSEAARQVNTEAFF. In nucleotides, the CDR3 is TGTGCCAGCAGTGAAGCGGCCCGCCAGGTGAACACTGAAGCTTTCTTT.

In this sample, this clone turned up many times. This chain links TRBV20-1 with TRBJ2-3; TRBD1 matches 9 bases. The germline V gene encodes CDR1 DFQATT and CDR2 SNEGSKA (reference sequence). V lost 5 bases and J lost 0; bases outside the gene matches: 6. The CDR3 length is 15 residues. CDR3 protein: CSALPGQGSTDTQYF. The CDR3 nucleotides read TGCAGTGCTCTACCGGGACAGGGTAGCACAGATACGCAGTATTTT.

This clone was counted at least ten times. The gene calls are TRBV20-1 and TRBJ1-2, with TRBD1 as a possible D gene (5 bases). Germline CDR1 is DFQATT and CDR2 is SNEGSKA (reference sequence). The CDR3 loop spans 13 amino acids. V was shortened by 5 bases and J by 2 bases, with 12 bases between the two germline ends. The CDR3 nucleotides are TGCAGTGCTCCCCCTCGGGGGAACTATGGCTACACCTTC. Its translation: CSAPPRGNYGYTF.

The rearrangement joins TRBV3-1 to TRBJ1-2; D gene unclear. Germline CDR1 is LGHDT and CDR2 is YNNKEL (reference sequence). The CDR3 is 14 residues long. The germline V and J ends were trimmed by 3 bases and 1 base, with 9 bases remaining between them. The CDR3 region is CASSHASLNYGYTF. The CDR3 DNA reads TGTGCCAGCAGCCACGCCAGCCTTAACTATGGCTACACCTTC. The complete variable domain, with remaining parts taken from reference TRBV3-1 and TRBJ1-2, reads DTAVSQTPKYLVTQMGNDKSIKCEQNLGHDTMYWYKQDSKKFLKIMFSYNNKELIINETVPNRFSPKSPDKAHLNLHINSLELGDSAVYFCASSHASLNYGYTFGSGTRLTVV.

This clone came up many times. The J gene is TRBJ2-3, the V gene TRBV7-3; 10 positions match TRBD2. The length of the CDR3 is 15 residues. CDR1 SGHTA and CDR2 FQGTGA come from the germline V gene. V trimming: 4 bases; J trimming: 8 bases; junction bases outside the gene matches: 9. CDR3 residues: CASSSTPGTSATQYF. As DNA, the CDR3 is TGTGCCAGCAGCTCTACGCCCGGGACTAGCGCTACGCAGTATTTT.

This clone was seen just once. The junction departs from the called germline gene at one end, perhaps through a read error. V gene TRBV11-2 combines with J gene TRBJ1-1; D remains ambiguous. CDR1 SGHAT and CDR2 FQNNGV come from the germline V gene. The CDR3 has 14 residues. In nucleotides, the CDR3 is TGTGCCGGCAGTTTTGGACCGATGAACACTGAAGCTTCCTTT. Protein sequence: CAGSFGPMNTEASF.

The V call is TRBV18, the J call TRBJ1-1; the D is unclear. Germline V gene lookup returns CDR1 KGHSH and CDR2 LQKENI. The CDR3 extends over 14 amino acids. The V end lost 2 bases, the J end lost 3 bases, and 10 bases lay between the germline ends. The CDR3 is CASSPRRGYTEAFF. The CDR3 bases are TGTGCCAGCTCACCAAGGAGAGGGTACACTGAAGCTTTCTTT.

This clone is deemed medium-sized. The chain employs TRBV12-3 or TRBV12-4 and TRBJ1-4, with TRBD1 matching over 8 bases. CDR3 length equals 16 residues. The trim removed 6 bases at V and 0 bases at J, leaving 6 bases unmatched. The CDR3 sequence is CASRVSGGATNEKLFF. CDR3 coding DNA: TGTGCCAGCAGAGTTTCAGGGGGCGCAACTAATGAAAAACTGTTTTTT.

This clone is judged medium-sized. V and J are TRBV12-3 or TRBV12-4 and TRBJ2-1; 12 nucleotides agree with TRBD2. The CDR3 runs 16 residues. The trim removed 3 bases at V and 10 bases at J, leaving 10 bases unmatched. CDR3 sequence reads: CASSFPSGGGRLEQFF. The CDR3 DNA follows: TGTGCCAGCAGTTTCCCTAGCGGGGGGGGTCGTTTAGAGCAGTTCTTC.

Turning to this clone: An end of the junction does not agree with germline; a read error may underlie this. The rearrangement joins TRBV20-1 to TRBJ1-5; 7 bases match TRBD1. The germline V gene has CDR1 DFQATT and CDR2 SNEGSKA (reference sequence). This CDR3 region has 14 residues. The CDR3 DNA reads as TGCAGTGCTAGAGGACAGGGCCCGAATAAGCCCAAGCATTTT. Its translation: CSARGQGPNKPKHF.